This T cell receptor beta chain was observed in a study of cytomegalovirus exposure and HLA in healthy donors. Across the study: In a previous analysis, 117 million unique TCR beta sequences were found from 150 million to 200 million T cells.

Only a few counts were recorded for this clone. Its antigen remains unidentified. Study outcomes and limitations: The classifier reportedly diagnosed cytomegalovirus status with high specificity and sensitivity.

All donors participated as healthy donors of bone marrow. At the time of sampling, donors were nominally healthy, though unrecorded immune exposures were likely. This PCR relied on a set of 60 Vbeta primers and 13 Jbeta primers. Repertoires were generated with immunoSEQ multiplex PCR, while TCRdb's copy carries only in-frame clones and drops some. Of about 140,000 clones listed, approximately 80% are singletons. The sequencing sample was made of PBMCs. This receptor was identified in a female donor in good health and CMV-seronegative.

The CDR3 DNA reads TGTGCCAGCAGTTATGGGCGACATCCTGGGGCCAACGTCCTGACTTTC. Translation: CASSYGRHPGANVLTF. J is TRBJ2-6 and V is TRBV6-5; D not resolved. CDR3 length: 16 amino acids. Germline V gene data show CDR1 as MNHEY and CDR2 as SVGAGI. Trimming removed 3 bases from V and 2 bases from J, with 11 bases in between.